The rows below give T cell receptor beta chains drawn from one sample of a study of T cell responses to AZD1222 COVID-19 vaccine. Only in-frame clones appear in the TCRdb table, and some are missing; sequencing was by immunoSEQ multiplex PCR. The table lists 60,000 to 85,000 clones, over 75% of them singletons. Sequences were derived from peripheral blood, sampled 28 days after the second AZD1222 dose. The receptor set was obtained from an adult who received the AZD1222 COVID-19 vaccine. Both conserved end residues are part of each CDR3. D genes are given only for firm matches. Size is stated for part of the rows, as once, few or many counts, or as a class when the clone is expanded.

d_call,v_call,clone_size,j_call,cdr3_nt,cdr3_aa
-,TRBV7-3,-,TRBJ1-3,TGTGCCAGCAGCTTACAACCATCTGGAAACACCATATATTTT,CASSLQPSGNTIYF
TRBD1,TRBV6-4,-,TRBJ1-2,TGTGCCAGCAGGACAGGGGGCGGCTACACCTTC,CASRTGGGYTF
-,TRBV30,-,TRBJ2-7,TGTGCCTGGGCCCGACAGAGACCCCCCTACGAGCAGTACTTC,CAWARQRPPYEQYF
-,TRBV4-2,-,TRBJ2-7,TGTGCCAGCAGCCAGGGCACCTACGAGCAGTACTTC,CASSQGTYEQYF
-,TRBV5-1,-,TRBJ1-2,TGCGCCAGCAGCTTGACAGGCGGGCTTAACTATGGCTACACCTTC,CASSLTGGLNYGYTF
TRBD2,TRBV19,-,TRBJ2-1,TGTGCCAGTAGTATGGGGACTAGCGGGGGGGCCCTTGAGCAGTTCTTC,CASSMGTSGGALEQFF
TRBD1,TRBV5-1,few,TRBJ1-2,TGCGCCAGCAGCCCCTCTTCCCTAAGGGACAGGGAGAACGGCTACACCTTC,CASSPSSLRDRENGYTF
TRBD2,TRBV5-1,-,TRBJ2-2,TGCGCCAGCAGCAGCGGACCTAGCGGGGGGGACACCGGGGAGCTGTTTTTT,CASSSGPSGGDTGELFF
-,TRBV24-1,-,TRBJ2-3,TGTGCCACCAGTGAGGCCGGGGGTACGCAGTATTTT,CATSEAGGTQYF
-,TRBV7-9,-,TRBJ1-4,TGTGCCAGCAGCAAGACCCCCTCGGTGGATGAAAAACTGTTTTTT,CASSKTPSVDEKLFF
TRBD2,TRBV15,-,TRBJ2-1,TGTGCCACCAGCAGGATTACTATCCGGGGGGGACGATACAATGAGCAGTTCTTC,CATSRITIRGGRYNEQFF
TRBD1,TRBV5-6,-,TRBJ2-7,TGTGCCAGCAGCTTGGTAGGGACAGGGGTCTACGAGCAGTACTTC,CASSLVGTGVYEQYF
TRBD2,TRBV27,-,TRBJ2-4,TGTGCCAGCAGTTTGTACCCCGGGGTAGCGGGGGCTCTTGCCAAAAACATTCAGTACTTC,CASSLYPGVAGALAKNIQYF
-,TRBV4-1,-,TRBJ1-4,TGCGCCAGCAGCCAAGTCGGAGGTGACGAAAAACTGTTTTTT,CASSQVGGDEKLFF